What follows describes a single T cell receptor beta chain. Authors' data handling: Reference gene primer amplification in the assay estimated nucleated cell counts. Produced via immunoSEQ multiplex PCR; TCRdb's table is partial and in-frame only. The D gene and trimming were derived from the DNA, and the V and J assignments and clone size from that table. The data contain 110,000 to 150,000 clones, approximately 84% of them singletons. CDR1 and CDR2 (germline): LGHNA, YNFKEQ. The CDR3 covers 15 residues. J was trimmed by 2 bases and V by 4 bases; bases with no gene match: 4. The data originate from a study of blood T cell repertoires in COVID-19. Study-level information: Samples taken during acute and convalescent COVID-19 were collected in the United States, Italy and Spain. Sources were T cells, B-cell-depleted T cells, or PBMCs; the material itself was cDNA or gDNA.

The chain links TRBV4-2 to TRBJ2-1; 8 nucleotides match TRBD2. The source of this sequence is a human donor in a cohort sampled during active COVID-19. Sequenced sample: peripheral blood. CDR3 residues: CASSPRTSPYNEQFF. CDR3 sequence (DNA): TGTGCCAGCAGCCCCCGGACTAGCCCCTACAATGAGCAGTTCTTC.